Described below is a single TCR beta chain sequence and its context. What it binds is not known. The data belong to a study of blood T cells in healthy people across ages. Study outcomes and limitations: Naive T cell percentage strongly correlated with TCR beta diversity. Unsorted PBMC material precluded a definitive naive versus antigen-experienced comparison.

The second PCR ran 7 to 11 cycles with a sample-barcoded 5' primer and J-beta primers. TCRdb re-called the 5' RACE reads through MiXCR, storing one row per CDR3 protein. The table lists some 1 million distinct CDR3 sequences, more than 40% of them singletons. The germline gives CDR1 SEHNR, CDR2 FQNEAQ (reference sequence). CDR3 length: 16 amino acids. Deletions cut 2 bases from V and 3 bases from J, with 14 bases between. The clonotype originates from a woman aged 55-70 years in good health. Sequencing used blood. The genes are TRBV7-9 and TRBJ2-1, with D possibly matching TRBD1 (6 bases). The CDR3 is CASSLSGQIIYNEQFF. CDR3 nucleotide sequence: TGTGCCAGCAGCTTATCCGGACAGATTATCTACAATGAGCAGTTCTTC.